This T cell receptor beta chain came from a study of blood T cell repertoires in COVID-19. Overall study: PBMCs, B-cell-depleted T cells, or T cells provided the cDNA or gDNA that made up the material.

Germline V gives CDR1 LNHDA, CDR2 SQIVND (reference sequence). V was pared by 7 bases and J by 2 bases, with 14 bases between. The CDR3 extends over 14 amino acids. The repertoire was sequenced with immunoSEQ multiplex PCR; TCRdb's copy has only in-frame clones and lacks some. This table has 200,000 or so clones, approximately 84% appearing once. Material: peripheral blood. This TCR was recovered from a man aged 40-55 years with active or convalescent COVID-19. The chain is built from TRBV19 and TRBJ1-1; the D gene is possibly TRBD1 (6 bases). Here the CDR3 reads CASTPDRINTEAFF. Written as DNA, the CDR3 is TGTGCCAGTACCCCGGACAGAATCAACACTGAAGCTTTCTTT. Supplemented by reference TRBV19 and TRBJ1-1, the full variable domain reads DGGITQSPKYLFRKEGQNVTLSCEQNLNHDAMYWYRQDPGQGLRLIYYSQIVNDFQKGDIAEGYSVSREKKESFPLTVTSAQKNPTAFYLCASTPDRINTEAFFGQGTRLTVV.